Reported below is one TCR beta chain. Per the original data handling: By means of reference gene primer amplification, nucleated cell counts were estimated. Libraries were prepared by immunoSEQ multiplex PCR; TCRdb keeps only in-frame clonotypes and omits some of them. V and J calls plus clone size are reproduced from that table; the DNA served to infer D and trimming. The table lists approximately 190,000 clones, roughly four fifths of them singletons. The V end was cut by 4 bases, the J end by 0 bases, with 11 bases between. Germline CDR1 is SGHRS and CDR2 is YFSETQ. The CDR3 is made up of 14 amino acids. This entry belongs to a study of blood T cell repertoires in COVID-19. Across the study: The study drew acute and convalescent COVID-19 samples from the United States, Italy and Spain. T cells, B-cell-depleted T cells, or PBMCs supplied cDNA or gDNA.

The chain uses TRBV5-1 and TRBJ2-7, with D perhaps TRBD1 (6 bases). This sequence originates from a woman between 35 and 50 years old with acute or convalescent COVID-19. What was sequenced was peripheral blood. The CDR3 spells CASSRDITSYEQYF. In DNA form, the CDR3 reads TGCGCCAGCAGCCGGGACATAACCTCCTACGAGCAGTACTTC.